The TCR beta chain under discussion was sequenced for a study of CD8 T cells in Susac syndrome. Study results and caveats: As the study acknowledged, the number of individuals in its TCR sequencing and HLA analysis was relatively small.

An amount of RNA that ranged from roughly 0.45 to 1 ug was reverse transcribed with random hexamers. TCRdb re-called the immunoSEQ multiplex PCR reads through MiXCR, storing one row per CDR3 protein. The sample holds some 300,000 distinct CDR3 sequences; 75% to 90% are singletons and the top ten take more than 0.15%. This clonotype appeared a few times. Its antigen remains unknown. Per the germline V gene, CDR1 is MNHEY and CDR2 is SMNVEV (reference sequence). The junction had 1 base not matched to a gene; V was cut back by 3 bases and J by 0 bases. The CDR3 sequence is 15 residues long. Blood CD8+ and CD4+ T cells underwent high-throughput TCR beta sequencing. The multiple sclerosis controls comprised treatment-naive patients whose relapsing-remitting disease was stable or active.

The chain is built from TRBV27 and TRBJ2-2; 7 nucleotides align to TRBD1. The TCR sequence derives from a human donor with multiple sclerosis. The sample comprised CD8+ T cells from PBMCs. Written as DNA, the CDR3 is TGTGCCAGCAGTTTCGGGACAGCGAACACCGGGGAGCTGTTTTTT. This sequence encodes CASSFGTANTGELFF.